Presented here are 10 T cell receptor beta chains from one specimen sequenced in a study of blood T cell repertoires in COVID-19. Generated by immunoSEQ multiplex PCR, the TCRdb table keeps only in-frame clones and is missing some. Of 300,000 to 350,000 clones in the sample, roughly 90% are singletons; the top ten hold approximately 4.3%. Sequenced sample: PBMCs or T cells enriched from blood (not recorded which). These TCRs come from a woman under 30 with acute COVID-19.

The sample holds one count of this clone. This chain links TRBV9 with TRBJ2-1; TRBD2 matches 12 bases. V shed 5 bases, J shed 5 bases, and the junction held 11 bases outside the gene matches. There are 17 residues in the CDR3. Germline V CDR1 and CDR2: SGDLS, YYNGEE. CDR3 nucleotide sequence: TGTGCCAGCAGTTCTAGCGGGAGGGCCCGCGTTAACAATGAGCAGTTCTTC. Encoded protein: CASSSSGRARVNNEQFF.

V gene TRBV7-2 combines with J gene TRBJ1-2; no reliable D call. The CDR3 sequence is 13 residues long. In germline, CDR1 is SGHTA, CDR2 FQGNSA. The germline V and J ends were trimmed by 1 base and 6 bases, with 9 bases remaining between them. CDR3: CASSLGGNDGYTF. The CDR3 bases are TGTGCCAGCAGCTTAGGAGGGAACGATGGCTACACCTTC.

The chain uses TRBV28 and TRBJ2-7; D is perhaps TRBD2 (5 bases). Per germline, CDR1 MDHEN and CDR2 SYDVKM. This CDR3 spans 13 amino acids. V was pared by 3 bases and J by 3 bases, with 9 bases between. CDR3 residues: CASSLSGLYEQYF. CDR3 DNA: TGTGCCAGCAGTTTGTCAGGACTCTACGAGCAGTACTTC.

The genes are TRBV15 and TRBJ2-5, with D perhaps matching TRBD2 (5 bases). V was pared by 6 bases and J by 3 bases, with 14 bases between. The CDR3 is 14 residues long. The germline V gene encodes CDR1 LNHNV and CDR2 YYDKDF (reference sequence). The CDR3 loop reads CATSFAGLKETQYF. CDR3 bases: TGTGCCACCAGTTTTGCGGGTCTCAAAGAGACCCAGTACTTC.

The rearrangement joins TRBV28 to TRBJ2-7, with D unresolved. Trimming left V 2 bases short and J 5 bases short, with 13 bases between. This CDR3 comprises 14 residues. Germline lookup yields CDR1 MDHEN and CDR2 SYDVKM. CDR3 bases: TGTGCCAGCAGTTTAGAGGTTGGCAGACACGAGCAGTACTTC. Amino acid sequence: CASSLEVGRHEQYF.

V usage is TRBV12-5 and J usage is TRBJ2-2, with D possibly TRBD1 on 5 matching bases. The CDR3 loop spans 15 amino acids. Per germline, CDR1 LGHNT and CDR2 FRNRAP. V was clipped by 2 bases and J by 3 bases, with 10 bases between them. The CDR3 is CASGLWQGYTGELFF. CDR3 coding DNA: TGTGCTAGTGGTTTGTGGCAGGGATACACCGGGGAGCTGTTTTTT.

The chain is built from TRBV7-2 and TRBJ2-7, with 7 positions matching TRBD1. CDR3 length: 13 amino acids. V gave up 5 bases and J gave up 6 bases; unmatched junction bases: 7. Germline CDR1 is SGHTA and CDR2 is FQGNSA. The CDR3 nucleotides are TGTGCCAGCAGCCTGGGACAGAGGGGCGAGCAGTACTTC. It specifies CASSLGQRGEQYF.

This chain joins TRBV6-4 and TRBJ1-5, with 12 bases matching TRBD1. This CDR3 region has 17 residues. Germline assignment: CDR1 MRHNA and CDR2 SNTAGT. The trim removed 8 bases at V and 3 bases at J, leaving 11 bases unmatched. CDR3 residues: CASGDRDRGRTNQPQHF. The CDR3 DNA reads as TGTGCCAGCGGAGACCGGGACAGGGGGCGGACCAATCAGCCCCAGCATTTT.

This chain's CDR3 is CASSQGEGQGTGELFF. The CDR3 DNA is TGTGCCAGCAGCCAGGGGGAGGGCCAAGGCACCGGGGAGCTGTTTTTT. V usage is TRBV4-2 and J usage is TRBJ2-2; 7 nucleotides line up with TRBD2. The junction had 8 bases not matched to a gene; V was cut back by 3 bases and J by 4 bases. The CDR3 consists of 16 residues. Germline V lookup: CDR1 LGHNA, CDR2 YNFKEQ.

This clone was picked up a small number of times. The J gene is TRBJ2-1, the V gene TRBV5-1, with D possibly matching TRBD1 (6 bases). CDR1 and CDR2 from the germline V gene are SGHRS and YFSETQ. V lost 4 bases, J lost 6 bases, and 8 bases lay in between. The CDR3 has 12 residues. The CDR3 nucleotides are TGCGCCAGCAGCGTCAGGGGCAATGAGCAGTTCTTC. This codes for CASSVRGNEQFF.